The TCR beta chain described here comes from a study of beta chain features in type 1 diabetes (dated by TCRdb to the late 2010s). Notes on the research overall: Mean age, gender distribution, total cell number and subset yield did not differ between patients and healthy donors. Regulatory and stem cell-like memory subsets were obtained from only 8 patients and roughly eight healthy donors, while naive and central memory subsets were obtained from all 28 donors. A total of 100 million to 110 million sorted cells were examined across all samples, and a strong correlation was observed between cell number per subset and RNA yield. The study compared the TCRB repertoires of sorted circulating CD4+ T cell subsets in recently diagnosed type 1 diabetes patients with those in matched healthy donors. General conclusions and limits of the study: Patients with type 1 diabetes made fewer insertions and deleted more nucleotides at VDJ recombination sites, implying thymic rearrangement abnormalities. The naive, central memory and regulatory TCRB repertoires appeared to resemble one another more closely among patients than among healthy donors. Shorter templates might be favored by PCR, yet because patient and control samples were amplified and corrected together, any such skew would affect both groups equally. Because the HLA sub-analyses included only small numbers of individuals, any influence of HLA type on TCRB rearrangement was left unresolved. A moderate but significant shortening of TCRB CDR3 length was observed in type 1 diabetes patients in all four CD4+ subsets. Sequencing cDNA rather than genomic DNA could over-represent highly expressing activated cells, although activation and CD3 levels did not differ between groups.

Between the V and J ends, shortened by 6 bases and 0 bases respectively, the junction contains 9 bases. Looking up the germline V gene yields CDR1 MNHEY and CDR2 SVGAGI. The CDR3 covers 15 residues, taking in both the cysteine and the phenylalanine. Only the CDR3 part of the read is kept: 45 bases, read in frame from the first base. The table lists this clone with a few counts. Its antigen is still unknown. No qualities accompany the bases; no much larger clone lies one base away. From each donor, a single peripheral blood sample of about 110 mL on average was drawn into heparinised tubes. Naive, central memory, regulatory and stem cell-like memory CD4+ T cells were sorted on a BD FACSAria II using a panel including CD45RO, CCR7, CD25, CD127, CD95 and CD27. A purity above 95% was achieved for all sorted populations. PBMCs were separated immediately by Lymphoprep density gradient centrifugation and were stained directly, without being cultured. To minimize batch effects, samples were stained and sorted in pairs, one healthy donor with one patient per experiment.

All of the isolated RNA was reverse transcribed with the High Capacity cDNA Reverse Transcription Kit, so expressed TCRB transcripts were sequenced. Naive, central memory and regulatory T cell samples underwent deep immunoSEQ sequencing, averaging roughly 3.3 million total reads per sample. Sorted cells were lysed in RLT buffer, and RNA was extracted using DNase-treated RNeasy Micro or Mini kits according to cell number. To prevent cross-contamination, every cell subset was processed on its own, while patient and healthy donor samples were processed together. Using the immunoSEQ multiplex PCR, TCRB sequences were amplified from cDNA into 87-bp fragments spanning the CDR3 region. Sequencing of the amplicons was performed on the Illumina HiSeq platform. The original pipeline was this. PCR bias was corrected computationally using synthetic template baselines, and reads within Hamming distance 2 were collapsed, with unmergeable singletons discarded. Reads were aligned against IMGT to assign V, D and J genes, CDR3 length and insertions or deletions at six rearrangement sites. Clonotype counts were normalized to sorted cell number within each subset before computing true diversity and Gini coefficients with the tcR R package. The overlap coefficient, calculated on TCRB nucleotide sequences, was used to quantify repertoire sharing. Out-of-frame TCRB sequences from naive cells were analyzed to stand in for the pre-selection repertoire. The table was pulled from immuneACCESS by TCRdb, which kept in-frame rearrangements only. Such tables lose some clones; where checked, under half of the loss comes from unresolved V genes, and the rest has no known cause. V and J calls and clone size are given by that table; D and trimming were obtained from the DNA. A total of 200,000 to 300,000 clones appear in this sample, approximately 20% of them only once. Roughly 0.028% of the sample is in the top ten clones.

This TCR was recovered from a woman in her forties with type 1 diabetes. The V and J segments used are TRBV6-5 and TRBJ2-6; the D gene is not confidently resolved. Sequencing was performed on naive CD4+ T cells from blood. The cell subset or site label on this specimen signifies: true naive CD4+ T cells. The CDR3 protein: CASSRSRSGANVLTF. The DNA sequence follows: TGTGCCAGCAGCCGGAGTCGCTCTGGGGCCAACGTCCTGACTTTC.